Given below is one T cell receptor beta chain in context. Its specific antigen is unknown. There are no base qualities to consult, and no much larger clone falls within one base. The trial excluded patients who had a history of autoimmune disease or who were on systemic immunosuppression. Peripheral blood for TCR sequencing was drawn from every dose cohort at baseline, at cycle 4 day 1 and at cycle 7 day 1. The samples were taken from a phase I, first-in-human, multicenter, open-label dose-escalation trial of ivuxolimab. The trial enrolled adults with locally advanced or metastatic head and neck squamous cell, hepatocellular, melanoma or renal cell carcinoma. Before TCR sequencing, CD4+ T cells and CD8+ T cells from peripheral blood were sorted into separate populations. The data are from a study of OX40 agonist ivuxolimab in advanced cancers. For the study in its entirety: The costimulatory receptor OX40 (CD134) was targeted by ivuxolimab, a fully human IgG2 agonistic monoclonal antibody. Intravenous ivuxolimab was administered to patients every 2 weeks at six dose levels: 0.01, 0.1, 0.3, 1.5, 3 and 10 mg/kg. Of the approximately 53 patients in dose escalation, 19 had hepatocellular carcinoma, roughly 15 had melanoma, 9 had renal cell carcinoma and 9 had head and neck cancer. In the dose-escalation cohort, 70% to 85% of patients were male, and the mean age was around 65 years with a range of roughly 23 to 79. Prior anti-PD-1, anti-PD-L1 or anti-CTLA-4 therapy was permitted, and checkpoint inhibitors had been received by about 37% of dose-escalation patients. Three dose-escalation patients achieved partial responses, one with hepatocellular carcinoma and two with cutaneous melanoma. Peripheral TCRbeta sequencing aimed to test whether ivuxolimab altered TCR sequence diversity and caused clonal T-cell expansion. The paper reports the monotherapy dose-escalation portion (N ≈ 50 patients) of the phase I ivuxolimab trial. What the work shows at the level of the full study, not this receptor alone: Clonal expansion of both CD4+ and CD8+ blood T cells was observed from baseline to week 6 at doses 0.1 to 3.0 mg/kg. Low levels of normalized T-cell clonal expansion were also seen in some patients who did not respond. The antigen specificity of the clonally expanded peripheral T cells was not determined. On average, CD8+ T cells showed more expanded clones than CD4+ T cells after ivuxolimab. Partial responders in the 0.1-3.0 mg/kg groups had among the lowest normalized peripheral clonal expansion, especially among CD8+ T cells.

Genomic DNA was extracted from sorted cells for sequencing of the TCRbeta CDR3 region. TCRbeta CDR3 regions were sequenced using the immunoSEQ Assay. What TCRdb holds here is the immuneACCESS table cut down to in-frame rearrangements. Part of the clones is not present; checked against another copy, under half of the missing clones reflect an unresolved V gene, and the others are unexplained. Here the sample has 74,000 or so clones; around 93% occur a single time. About 0.34% of the sample lies in the top ten. After removal of 7 bases from V and 1 base from J, the junction retains 10 bases not matched to a gene. CDR1 MDHEN and CDR2 SYDVKM are derived from the germline V gene. From its cysteine to its phenylalanine, the CDR3 spans 16 amino acids. Only CDR3 DNA remains: 48 bases, in frame from the first base.

The material was CD4+ or CD8+ T cells sorted from blood, obtained in a trial of the OX40 agonist ivuxolimab. The clonotype originates from an adult with an advanced solid tumor such as melanoma, head and neck, liver or kidney cancer. The rearranged segments are TRBV28 and TRBJ2-3; the central 8 bases match TRBD1. DNA sequence: TGTGCCAGCACATCCCCGCAGGGGGCCGGCACAGATACGCAGTATTTT. Translated, this gives CASTSPQGAGTDTQYF. Extended through the reference TRBV28 and TRBJ2-3 proteins, this CDR3 yields the full variable domain: DVKVTQSSRYLVKRTGEKVFLECVQDMDHENMFWYRQDPGLGLRLIYFSYDVKMKEKGDIPEGYSVSREKKERFSLILESASTNQTSMYLCASTSPQGAGTDTQYFGPGTRLTVL.